This T cell receptor beta chain was profiled in a study of T cells after yellow fever vaccination. Study-wide context: Researchers used SMART-Seq v4 Ultra Low Input to prepare fractions that had low cell numbers. Study results and limitations: There was a small share of clonotypes that showed up in both the CD4 and CD8 compartments.

UMIs were added to TCR cDNA along with a universal primer site when it was made by 5'RACE template switching. A single record per CDR3 protein comes from TCRdb applying MiXCR to the 5' RACE reads. The sample carries around 160,000 distinct CDR3 sequences, around 7.3% recorded once. In regard to this clonotype: Its cognate antigen is unknown.

The germline V gene encodes CDR1 SQVTM and CDR2 ANQGSEA. This CDR3 has 13 residues. Trimming pared 7 bases from V and 1 base from J, leaving 8 bases between. Here the sequenced sample was CD4+ T cells sorted from PBMCs, taken 5 days after the first yellow fever vaccination. The rearrangement uses TRBV29-1 and TRBJ2-6; D not certain. The TCR originated in a man aged 18 to 29 who received the YFV17D yellow fever vaccine. DNA for the CDR3: TGCAGCGCCGGAGAGTCTGGGGCCAACGTCCTGACTTTC. Amino acids: CSAGESGANVLTF.